The source of this T cell receptor (beta chain) is a study of blood T cell repertoires in COVID-19. Study-level information: Specimens from acute and convalescent COVID-19 originated in the United States, Italy and Spain. T cells, B-cell-depleted T cells, or PBMCs provided the cDNA or gDNA that served as material.

In the original workflow: Estimation of nucleated cell counts relied on the amplification of reference gene primers. Sequenced by immunoSEQ multiplex PCR; TCRdb stores in-frame clones only, minus some. Clone size and V and J calls were adopted from that table, with D and trimming inferred from the DNA. The data show fewer than 200,000 clones, about 87% seen once. Seattle-derived patients entered the study during active infection and were followed longitudinally. This CDR3 comprises 13 residues. The germline V gene has CDR1 SGHRS and CDR2 YFSETQ. Trimming cost V 7 bases and J 3 bases, with 10 bases left between them.

The source material was peripheral blood. V usage is TRBV5-1 and J usage is TRBJ2-2; D is uncertain. The origin of this receptor is a woman aged 70-85 years with COVID-19, enrolled during active disease. The CDR3 sequence is CASSDSDTGELFF. The CDR3 coding sequence is TGCGCCAGCTCCGACTCGGACACCGGGGAGCTGTTTTTT. Filled out from reference TRBV5-1 and TRBJ2-2, the complete variable domain reads KAGVTQTPRYLIKTRGQQVTLSCSPISGHRSVSWYQQTPGQGLQFLFEYFSETQRNKGNFPGRFSGRQFSNSRSEMNVSTLELGDSALYLCASSDSDTGELFFGEGSRLTVL.